Presented here are 5 T cell receptor beta chains from one specimen sequenced in a study of blood T cell repertoires in COVID-19. The table came from immunoSEQ multiplex PCR; TCRdb's copy has only in-frame clones and leaves some out. The table records approximately 65,000 clones, 90% of them present only once. The sample was peripheral blood. These receptors were collected from a woman between 18 and 29 years old with acute or convalescent COVID-19.

The V gene is TRBV28, the J gene TRBJ1-2; 7 bases map to TRBD1. The J segment lost 4 bases and the V segment lost 7 bases, leaving 9 bases of the junction unmatched. This CDR3 spans 14 amino acids. Germline V gene lookup returns CDR1 MDHEN and CDR2 SYDVKM. The CDR3 nucleotides read TGTGCCAGCATTCAAGTGGGACAGTCCTATGGCTACACCTTC. Protein: CASIQVGQSYGYTF.

The chain joins TRBV11-2 to TRBJ2-3, with D perhaps matching TRBD2 (6 bases). V shed 3 bases and J shed 5 bases, with 15 bases lying between them. Germline V gives CDR1 SGHAT, CDR2 FQNNGV. The CDR3 length is 15 residues. The CDR3 nucleotides read TGTGCCAGCAGCTTTACCGGGAGAGCTGTAGATACGCAGTATTTT. This sequence encodes CASSFTGRAVDTQYF.

The chain combines TRBV5-6 with TRBJ1-6; no reliable D call. The V gene's germline CDR1 is SGHDT and CDR2 YYEEEE. V was clipped by 6 bases and J by 10 bases, with 20 bases between them. The CDR3 covers 15 residues. In DNA form, the CDR3 reads TGTGCCAGCACCTCCCGGTTCACCCGGAGGTCACCCCTCCACTTT. Translating it yields CASTSRFTRRSPLHF. Full variable domain (missing parts from reference TRBV5-6 and TRBJ1-6): DAGVTQSPTHLIKTRGQQVTLRCSPKSGHDTVSWYQQALGQGPQFIFQYYEEEERQRGNFPDRFSGHQFPNYSSELNVNALLLGDSALYLCASTSRFTRRSPLHFGNGTRLTVT.

The CDR3 coding sequence is TGTGCCAGCAGCTTAGGGACAGGGACGGTAGTGGCTTTCTTT. Translation gives CASSLGTGTVVAFF. The V and J genes are TRBV7-2 and TRBJ1-1; 8 bases are shared with TRBD1. The CDR3 has 14 residues. J was trimmed by 11 bases and V by 1 base; bases with no gene match: 9. Germline CDR1 is SGHTA and CDR2 is FQGNSA.

The V and J genes are TRBV18 and TRBJ1-1; D unresolved. The CDR3 consists of 13 residues. The germline CDR1 and CDR2 sequences are KGHSH and LQKENI. The germline V and J ends were trimmed by 6 bases and 1 base, with 9 bases remaining between them. As DNA, the CDR3 is TGTGCCAGCTCGGTAGGAGCGAACACTGAAGCTTTCTTT. Translation gives CASSVGANTEAFF.